The T cell receptor beta chain described here comes from a study of T cell responses to AZD1222 COVID-19 vaccine. The CDR3 contains 14 residues. From germline, CDR1 is MDHEN and CDR2 SYDVKM. The V and J ends lost 7 bases and 4 bases respectively, with 14 bases between them. Data came from immunoSEQ multiplex PCR; TCRdb stores just in-frame clones and leaves some out. The sample includes about 94,000 clones, 85% of them seen just once. The chain couples TRBV28 to TRBJ2-1, with D uncertain. This TCR was recovered from an adult who received the AZD1222 COVID-19 vaccine. Sequencing used peripheral blood, obtained 28 days after the second AZD1222 dose. CDR3 DNA: TGTGCCAGCACCACCCCTGCCGGTTACAATGAGCAGTTCTTC. Amino acids: CASTTPAGYNEQFF.